Listed below are T cell receptor beta chains from one sample, sequenced in a study of CD8+CD57+ T cells in acquired aplastic anemia. TCRdb reanalysed the reads using MiXCR and keeps one entry per CDR3 protein. This table holds roughly 200,000 distinct CDR3 sequences, 65% found once. The specimen was sorted CD4+, CD8+, or CD8+CD57+ T cells (not recorded which) from PBMCs. The source of these receptors is a human donor with aplastic anemia. CDR3s include the opening cysteine and the closing phenylalanine or tryptophan. Each record gives: V gene, CDR3 protein.

>TRBV2
CASSVSIADVYNEQFF
>TRBV7-9
CASSLRDNEQYF
>TRBV7-6
CASSSERTGKGTQHF
>TRBV7-3
CASSLNAGESEQYF
>TRBV19
CASSIARASGANVLTF
>TRBV25-1
CASSLLGAHGNTIYF
>TRBV5-1
CASTDRAGSMNTEAFF
>TRBV20-1
CSATNLGSTEAFF
>TRBV6-4
CASSEGRQNNYGYTF
>TRBV10-3
CAISESTGSAEAFF
>TRBV12-3/TRBV12-4
CASSLRQGLSNQPQHF
>TRBV24-1
CATRGRKAGGEDTQYF
>TRBV9
CASSVGTGWTDTQYF
>TRBV9
CASSEAPGTGQPQHF
>TRBV10-3
CAISESGGDLILVYEQCF
>TRBV7-2
CASSLVSYEQYF
>TRBV15
CATSSPAGGGLMDEQFF
>TRBV9
CASSEGHPINTGELFF
>TRBV10-3
CAISETEDQPQHF
>TRBV2
CASSEALGGTKETQYF
>TRBV15
CATSRDNSHNEKLFF
>TRBV7-6
CASSLRASEETQYF
>TRBV7-9
CASSLAHGVGYGYTF
>TRBV5-8
CAINGGGGAETQYF
>TRBV7-2
CASSTSWDLRYEQYF
>TRBV19
CASSNLRQGLHQPQHF
>TRBV2
CASSIPGLAGAWAIWGYEQYF
>TRBV15
CATSSGDRDQPQHF
>TRBV5-1
CASSLSPGSDEQFF
>TRBV5-1
CASDPGQGNEQYF
>TRBV20-1
CSAIDSYNEQFF
>TRBV25-1
CASSDSRPNYGYTF
>TRBV20-1
CSAWDRAWGEAFF
>TRBV9
CASSVSGASGELFF
>TRBV10-3
CAISDRGMGGNTEAFF
>TRBV5-5
CASSLLVDVGNTEAFF
>TRBV10-3
CAISDAGRAKWNEQFF
>TRBV20-1
CSASMAREQYF
>TRBV20-1
CSAGRSQETQSF
>TRBV5-1
CASSLGMAAIYNEQFF
>TRBV24-1
CATSDSTTGDTEAFF
>TRBV6-5
CASLPGGPLGTDTQYF
>TRBV4-2
CASSPSGGTYEQYF
>TRBV15
CATSRDNGGFGAYEQYF
>TRBV24-1
CATSDSNVGRGIFQPQHF
>TRBV5-6
CASSLRRGVYEQHF
>TRBV2
CASRDAGYGYTF
>TRBV7-6
CASSLAGRGFNGPQHF
>TRBV20-1
CSARSGTDYGYTF
>TRBV2
CATPGQGAFGGYTF
>TRBV19
CASTIRDTGELFF
>TRBV24-1
CATSDGLVGNEQFF
>TRBV29-1
CSVTQGGAGETQYF